The rows below give T cell receptor beta chains drawn from one sample of a study of PD-L1 blockade in urothelial cancer. Sequencing used immunoSEQ multiplex PCR; TCRdb keeps in-frame clones, though not all of them. The table lists about 100,000 clones, 90% to 95% of them singletons, with over 0.8% in the top ten. The sample consisted of PBMCs, taken around atezolizumab (anti-PD-L1) treatment. The source is a woman of 80 years or more with urothelial cancer. Each CDR3 is given with its conserved first and last residue. The D gene is left open where the match is weak. Size values are once, few and many counts, or a class for expanded clones, and some rows have none.

clone_size,d_call,j_call,v_call,cdr3_length,cdr3_aa,cdr3_nt
once,NA,TRBJ2-3,TRBV14,13,CASSQATADTQYF,TGTGCCAGCAGCCAAGCTACCGCTGATACGCAGTATTTT
once,NA,TRBJ1-5,TRBV5-1,16,CASSFGGLRSNQPQHF,TGCGCCAGCAGCTTCGGGGGACTCCGAAGCAATCAGCCCCAGCATTTT
NA,NA,TRBJ2-2,TRBV4-2,15,CASSQDLLASGELFF,TGTGCCAGCAGCCAAGACTTACTAGCATCCGGGGAGCTGTTTTTT
NA,NA,TRBJ2-1,TRBV7-3,15,CASSLSQGTYNEQFF,TGTGCCAGCAGCTTAAGTCAGGGGACCTACAATGAGCAGTTCTTC
NA,TRBD2,TRBJ2-7,TRBV18,16,CASSTPTSGRSYEQYF,TGTGCCAGCTCAACTCCGACTAGCGGGAGGTCCTACGAGCAGTACTTC
few,NA,TRBJ2-1,TRBV28,11,CASSPLESQFF,TGTGCCAGCAGTCCGCTAGAGTCTCAGTTCTTC
NA,NA,TRBJ1-1,TRBV6-1,13,CASSVRGPTEAFF,TGTGCCAGCAGTGTCAGGGGACCCACTGAAGCTTTCTTT
few,NA,TRBJ2-7,TRBV4-1,14,CASSHPTRSHEQYF,TGCGCCAGCAGCCATCCCACAAGGAGCCACGAGCAGTACTTC
NA,TRBD2,TRBJ2-1,TRBV28,14,CASRGGLAANEQFF,TGTGCCAGCAGAGGGGGACTAGCGGCGAATGAGCAGTTCTTC
NA,NA,TRBJ2-2,TRBV6-7,17,CASSYAPGQRNTGELFF,TGTGCCAGCAGTTACGCCCCCGGACAGAGGAACACCGGGGAGCTGTTTTTT
NA,NA,TRBJ2-1,TRBV25-1,14,CASSRPHSYNEQFF,TGTGCCAGCAGCAGGCCCCACTCTTACAATGAGCAGTTCTTC
NA,NA,TRBJ1-2,TRBV28,12,CASSLQGLGYTF,TGTGCCAGCAGTTTACAGGGGTTGGGCTACACCTTC
NA,NA,TRBJ1-2,TRBV18,12,CASSLAGRGYTF,TGTGCCAGCTCCCTCGCGGGCAGAGGCTACACCTTC
NA,TRBD1,TRBJ2-7,TRBV6-1,15,CASSDFGTASYEQYF,TGTGCCAGCAGTGATTTTGGGACAGCCTCCTACGAGCAGTACTTC
NA,TRBD2,TRBJ2-3,TRBV28,15,CATTLGSGSTDTQYF,TGTGCCACCACCCTGGGTAGCGGGAGTACAGATACGCAGTATTTT
once,NA,TRBJ2-2,TRBV10-1,15,CASSEARAGVGELFF,TGCGCCAGCAGTGAGGCCAGGGCTGGTGTCGGGGAGCTGTTTTTT
NA,NA,TRBJ2-7,TRBV27,17,CASRGGQGQKSSYEQYF,TGTGCCAGCAGGGGGGGCCAGGGACAGAAGAGCTCCTACGAGCAGTACTTC
NA,NA,TRBJ1-4,TRBV28,14,CASSSSGSNEKLFF,TGTGCCAGCAGTTCGTCCGGGTCTAATGAAAAACTGTTTTTT
NA,TRBD2,TRBJ2-1,TRBV5-1,18,CASSLRGLAGGFGNEQFF,TGCGCCAGCAGCTTACGGGGACTAGCGGGAGGGTTTGGGAATGAGCAGTTCTTC
NA,NA,TRBJ1-2,TRBV9,15,CASSSSGRTFVGYTF,TGTGCCAGCAGCTCATCGGGGAGGACGTTTGTAGGCTACACCTTC
NA,TRBD1,TRBJ1-1,TRBV18,13,CASSDGGGFVAFF,TGTGCCAGCTCAGACGGAGGGGGCTTTGTAGCTTTCTTT
NA,TRBD2,TRBJ2-1,TRBV9,15,CASSVEASGGNEQFF,TGTGCCAGCAGCGTAGAGGCTAGCGGGGGAAATGAGCAGTTCTTC
NA,NA,TRBJ1-1,TRBV5-8,12,CASSLEARGAFF,TGTGCCAGCAGCTTGGAGGCCAGGGGAGCTTTCTTT
NA,TRBD2,TRBJ2-1,TRBV5-6,15,CASSFPSGRHNEQFF,TGTGCCAGCAGCTTCCCTAGCGGGAGACACAATGAGCAGTTCTTC
once,NA,TRBJ1-2,TRBV19,15,CASSKVRSLGYGYTF,TGTGCCAGTAGTAAGGTCCGGAGCCTGGGCTATGGCTACACCTTC
NA,TRBD1,TRBJ1-2,TRBV28,16,CASSSFPGQGSYGYTF,TGTGCCAGCAGTTCATTCCCGGGACAGGGTTCCTATGGCTACACCTTC
NA,TRBD1,TRBJ2-2,TRBV6-1,14,CASSETGVTGELFF,TGTGCCAGCAGTGAAACAGGGGTTACCGGGGAGCTGTTTTTT
NA,NA,TRBJ1-5,TRBV18,15,CASSHIDNSGQPQHF,TGTGCCAGCTCACATATCGATAACAGTGGGCAGCCCCAGCATTTT
NA,TRBD2,TRBJ2-1,TRBV5-1,15,CASSPGLAGGSEQFF,TGCGCCAGCAGCCCGGGACTAGCGGGAGGTAGTGAGCAGTTCTTC
NA,NA,TRBJ1-5,TRBV30,14,CAWSPSGPGVSQHF,TGTGCCTGGAGTCCTTCGGGCCCAGGGGTGTCCCAGCATTTT
once,NA,TRBJ2-1,TRBV14,15,CASSPRDSPYNEQFF,TGTGCCAGCAGCCCGCGGGACTCTCCCTACAATGAGCAGTTCTTC
NA,TRBD1,TRBJ2-5,TRBV27,14,CASRGTGGPETQYF,TGTGCCAGCAGAGGGACAGGGGGGCCCGAGACCCAGTACTTC